These 21 T cell receptor beta chains were all obtained from the same sample, sequenced in a study of cytomegalovirus exposure and HLA in healthy donors. The PCR made use of 60 Vbeta and 13 Jbeta primers. Measured with immunoSEQ multiplex PCR; TCRdb has only the in-frame clones, and not every one. The data show about 100,000 clones, 65% to 80% seen once. Sequencing used PBMCs. The source is a man aged 50 to 59 in good health and CMV-seronegative.

The chain is built from TRBV5-1 and TRBJ2-1, with a weak D call TRBD1 (6 bases). Germline CDR1 SGHRS, CDR2 YFSETQ. The CDR3 covers 16 residues. V gave up 0 bases and J gave up 3 bases, with 13 bases separating them. The CDR3 DNA reads as TGCGCCAGCAGCTTGGAAGGCAGGGGTCTCTACAATGAGCAGTTCTTC. It yields the protein CASSLEGRGLYNEQFF.

This chain links TRBV7-9 with TRBJ1-2; the D gene is possibly TRBD1 (6 bases). CDR3 length equals 15 residues. Germline V gene sequence: CDR1 SEHNR, CDR2 FQNEAQ (reference sequence). V lost 1 base and J 6 bases, leaving 15 bases between the germline ends. The CDR3 region has the DNA TGTGCCAGCAGCTTAGATGTCAGGGGACGGGATGGCTACACCTTC. Its protein product is CASSLDVRGRDGYTF.

This clone occurred once. The CDR3 loop is CASSNRQGQETQYF. In nucleotides, the CDR3 is TGTGCCAGCAGCAACCGACAGGGTCAGGAGACCCAGTACTTC. V is TRBV7-9 and J is TRBJ2-5; 7 bases map to TRBD1. Germline V gene data show CDR1 as SEHNR and CDR2 as FQNEAQ (reference sequence). The CDR3 covers 14 residues. Trimming cost V 5 bases and J 5 bases; bases outside gene matches: 8.

On this clone: This specimen includes other DNA sequences encoding the same CDR3. CDR3 loop: CASSVGLASTDTQYF. The DNA of the CDR3 is TGTGCCAGCAGCGTCGGACTAGCTAGCACAGATACGCAGTATTTT. V usage is TRBV9 and J usage is TRBJ2-3, with TRBD2 matching 8 bases. Germline V lookup: CDR1 SGDLS, CDR2 YYNGEE. The CDR3 has 15 residues. The J segment lost 0 bases and the V segment lost 2 bases, leaving 2 bases of the junction unmatched. The whole variable domain, filled in from reference TRBV9 and TRBJ2-3, reads DSGVTQTPKHLITATGQRVTLRCSPRSGDLSVYWYQQSLDQGLQFLIQYYNGEERAKGNILERFSAQQFPDLHSELNLSSLELGDSALYFCASSVGLASTDTQYFGPGTRLTVL.

The chain couples TRBV19 to TRBJ1-5; D call uncertain. The CDR3 consists of 15 residues. The V gene's germline CDR1 is LNHDA and CDR2 SQIVND (reference sequence). V was shortened by 1 base and J by 5 bases, with 12 bases between the two germline ends. CDR3: CASSIAEGAHQPQHF. The CDR3 bases are TGTGCCAGTAGTATAGCGGAGGGCGCGCATCAGCCCCAGCATTTT.

V usage is TRBV10-3 and J usage is TRBJ2-7, with D possibly TRBD1 on 6 matching bases. V lost 1 base and J 0 bases, leaving 13 bases between the germline ends. This CDR3 is built from 16 residues. Germline CDR1 and CDR2: ENHRY and SYGVKD. The CDR3 loop reads CAISEYAGADSYEQYF. In DNA form, the CDR3 reads TGTGCCATCAGTGAGTATGCAGGGGCGGACTCCTACGAGCAGTACTTC.

This clone was picked up one time. The chain has TRBV28 and TRBJ1-4; TRBD1 agrees at 8 bases. The CDR3 has 15 residues. CDR1 is MDHEN, CDR2 SYDVKM, per germline. The ends lost 8 bases at V and 0 bases at J; junction bases unmatched: 5. The CDR3 nucleotides read TGTGCCAGCGGCAGGGGGCTGGCAACTAATGAAAAACTGTTTTTT. Translation gives CASGRGLATNEKLFF.

The V call is TRBV6-1, the J call TRBJ2-6; TRBD1 agrees at 8 bases. The V gene end was trimmed by 6 bases and the J gene end by 2 bases; junction bases not matched to a gene: 3. CDR1 and CDR2 from the germline V gene are MNHNS and SASEGT. The CDR3 totals 15 residues. The CDR3 nucleotides are TGTGCCAGCAGGGAACAGGGGGCTGGGGCCAACGTCCTGACTTTC. Residues: CASREQGAGANVLTF.

The V call is TRBV29-1, the J call TRBJ2-7; 10 bases match TRBD2. Looked up from germline, CDR1 is SQVTM and CDR2 is ANQGSEA. The V and J ends lost 5 bases and 0 bases, in that order; junction bases with no gene match: 7. The CDR3 runs to 15 residues. The CDR3 DNA sequence: TGCAGCGTTTTAAGCGGGAGGGCCCCCTCCTACGAGCAGTACTTC. Encoded protein: CSVLSGRAPSYEQYF.

V is TRBV13 and J is TRBJ1-2; D ambiguous. Germline CDR1 and CDR2: PRHDT and FYEKMQ (reference sequence). This CDR3 is 14 amino acids long. Trimming took 2 bases from V and 6 from J, leaving 13 bases between them. CDR3 in amino acids: CASSLMESSDGYTF. The CDR3 region has the DNA TGTGCCAGCAGCTTAATGGAGTCAAGTGATGGCTACACCTTC. The full variable domain, with the rest looked up from reference TRBV13 and TRBJ1-2, is AAGVIQSPRHLIKEKRETATLKCYPIPRHDTVYWYQQGPGQDPQFLISFYEKMQSDKGSIPDRFSAQQFSDYHSELNMSSLELGDSALYFCASSLMESSDGYTFGSGTRLTVV.

This clone has only a few counts. The V gene is TRBV7-9, the J gene TRBJ2-1, with 7 bases identical to TRBD2. CDR3 size: 15 residues. CDR1 SEHNR and CDR2 FQNEAQ come from the germline V gene (reference sequence). The J segment lost 7 bases and the V segment lost 2 bases, leaving 8 bases of the junction unmatched. The DNA of the CDR3 is TGTGCCAGCAGCTTATCCAGCGGGAAAAGGAATGAGCAGTTCTTC. Translating gives CASSLSSGKRNEQFF.

This chain joins TRBV5-1 and TRBJ2-3; tentatively, D is TRBD2 (5 bases). Germline-derived CDR1 and CDR2 are SGHRS and YFSETQ. CDR3 length: 13 residues. Trimming took off 4 bases at V and 4 bases at J, with 10 bases between the two ends. CDR3 sequence reads: CASSRSGADTQYF. The CDR3 DNA follows: TGCGCCAGCAGCCGGAGCGGAGCAGATACGCAGTATTTT.

This clone was counted a few times. The chain is built from TRBV29-1 and TRBJ2-7; 8 nucleotides line up with TRBD1. After removal of 4 bases from V and 0 bases from J, the junction contained 2 bases not matched to a gene. Germline assignment: CDR1 SQVTM and CDR2 ANQGSEA. The CDR3 spans 13 residues. The CDR3 DNA reads as TGCAGCGTTGGGACAGGGAGCTCCTACGAGCAGTACTTC. It encodes CSVGTGSSYEQYF.

This chain joins TRBV27 and TRBJ2-6, with a tentative D call TRBD2 (6 bases). Deletions cut 5 bases from V and 2 bases from J, with 13 bases between. This CDR3 spans 16 amino acids. CDR1 is MNHEY, CDR2 SMNVEV, per germline (reference sequence). The CDR3 DNA is TGTGCCAGCAGTCCTTATGGAGGGGCTGGGGCCAACGTCCTGACTTTC. Protein sequence: CASSPYGGAGANVLTF. The whole variable domain, remainder taken from reference TRBV27 and TRBJ2-6, is EAQVTQNPRYLITVTGKKLTVTCSQNMNHEYMSWYRQDPGLGLRQIYYSMNVEVTDKGDVPEGYKVSRKEKRNFPLILESPSPNQTSLYFCASSPYGGAGANVLTFGAGSRLTVL.

The chain joins TRBV28 to TRBJ1-1, with 10 bases identical to TRBD1. Looked up from germline, CDR1 is MDHEN and CDR2 is SYDVKM. The length of the CDR3 is 16 residues. The V segment lost 5 bases and the J segment 1 base; nucleotides outside the gene matches: 7. The CDR3 DNA reads as TGTGCCAGCAGTCCCGGGGACAGGGGAAAGAACACTGAAGCTTTCTTT. It is translated as CASSPGDRGKNTEAFF.

The chain carries TRBV9 and TRBJ2-5; D is ambiguous. Judging by the DNA end, TRBJ2-7 fits better; the J call may be wrong. The CDR3 loop spans 13 amino acids. CDR1 is SGDLS, CDR2 YYNGEE, per germline. The CDR3 bases are TGTGCCAGCAGCGTAGCCTGGGGCTACGAGCAGTACTTC. Translation gives CASSVAWGYEQYF.

V usage is TRBV27 and J usage is TRBJ2-7; 7 positions agree with TRBD1. V lost 8 bases to trimming and J lost 3 bases; unmatched junction nucleotides: 7. The CDR3 runs 13 residues. Germline-derived CDR1 and CDR2 are MNHEY and SMNVEV (reference sequence). As DNA, the CDR3 is TGTGCCAGCCGCGGACAGGCGAACTACGAGCAGTACTTC. Its translation is CASRGQANYEQYF.

The CDR3 nucleotides are TGTGCCAGCAGCGTAGCCCAGGGGTTCGGAGAGACCCAGTACTTC. Amino acid sequence: CASSVAQGFGETQYF. This chain joins TRBV9 and TRBJ2-5, with D perhaps TRBD1 (6 bases). The CDR3 consists of 15 residues. Between the trimmed V and J ends, which lost 0 bases and 4 bases, there was a span of 13 bases. Germline V gene sequence: CDR1 SGDLS, CDR2 YYNGEE.

This clone occurred a few times. The V and J genes are TRBV30 and TRBJ1-1; perhaps TRBD1 as D (6 bases). The length of the CDR3 is 12 residues. Germline loops: CDR1 GTSNPN, CDR2 SVGIG (reference sequence). Deletions cut 8 bases from V and 7 bases from J, with 17 bases between. The CDR3 reads CAVGQPPSEAFF. The CDR3 coding sequence is TGTGCCGTTGGACAGCCGCCCAGTGAAGCTTTCTTT.

The V gene is TRBV7-2, the J gene TRBJ2-3, with D tentatively TRBD1 (6 bases). The CDR3 length is 17 residues. The V and J ends lost 0 bases and 2 bases respectively, with 15 bases between them. Germline V gene sequence: CDR1 SGHTA, CDR2 FQGNSA. Written as DNA, the CDR3 is TGTGCCAGCAGCTTAGCGAACTGGGACACGGACACAGATACGCAGTATTTT. This codes for CASSLANWDTDTDTQYF.

V and J are TRBV11-2 and TRBJ2-1; 10 bases match TRBD2. From germline, CDR1 is SGHAT and CDR2 FQNNGV. The CDR3 loop spans 15 amino acids. Trimming cost V 3 bases and J 7 bases; bases outside gene matches: 6. The CDR3 protein is CASSFLAGGSNEQFF. The CDR3 region has the DNA TGTGCCAGCAGCTTTTTAGCGGGGGGTTCAAATGAGCAGTTCTTC.